A single sample is the source of the 32 T cell receptor beta chains below, sequenced in a study of PD-1 blockade in classical Hodgkin lymphoma. Using immunoSEQ multiplex PCR, the repertoire was profiled, and TCRdb retains in-frame clones only, with some absent. The sample shows 89,000 or so clones, about nine tenths of them seen only once. Every single patient, without exception, relapsed after autologous stem cell transplantation, and brentuximab vedotin exposure varied. The sequences come from peripheral blood mononuclear cells (PBMCs), collected before the second cycle of nivolumab. The receptors here all came from a human donor with classical Hodgkin lymphoma.

The chain employs TRBV4-2 and TRBJ1-6, with TRBD1 as a possible D gene (5 bases). V was cut by 0 bases and J by 9 bases, with 9 bases left in between. CDR1 and CDR2 (germline): LGHNA, YNFKEQ. CDR3 length equals 14 residues. The CDR3 here is CASSQDRDVSPLHF. The CDR3 DNA sequence: TGTGCCAGCAGCCAAGATCGGGACGTTTCACCCCTCCACTTT.

The CDR3 coding sequence is TGTGCCAGCAGCATCGGGACAGAAAATCCTAACTATGGCTACACCTTC. Protein product: CASSIGTENPNYGYTF. The V gene is TRBV9, the J gene TRBJ1-2, with 7 bases matching TRBD1. V lost 4 bases and J lost 0; bases outside the gene matches: 9. The CDR3 consists of 16 residues. CDR1 and CDR2 from the germline V gene are SGDLS and YYNGEE.

The chain joins TRBV6-1 to TRBJ2-1; tentative D call: TRBD2 (6 bases). Germline CDR1 and CDR2: MNHNS and SASEGT. The CDR3 is 14 residues long. The V gene lost 1 base and the J gene lost 8 bases, with 12 bases spanning the gap. The CDR3 region has the DNA TGTGCCAGCAGTGAAGACTTTACGGGAGATGAGCAGTTCTTC. Translated, it gives CASSEDFTGDEQFF.

The V and J genes are TRBV2 and TRBJ2-1; 8 bases map to TRBD2. The CDR3 has 14 residues. With 6 bases clipped from V and 0 bases from J, the junction kept 1 base outside the gene matches. Germline V lookup: CDR1 SNHLY, CDR2 FYNNEI. CDR3: CASRSGSSYNEQFF. CDR3 DNA sequence: TGTGCCAGCAGAAGCGGGAGCTCCTACAATGAGCAGTTCTTC.

This clone was seen just once. The chain employs TRBV7-2 and TRBJ1-5; the match to TRBD1 covers 7 bases. The V gene's germline CDR1 is SGHTA and CDR2 FQGNSA. J lost 4 bases, V lost 5 bases, and 8 bases had no gene match. The length of the CDR3 is 15 residues. The CDR3 loop is CASSITDRNNQPQHF. For the CDR3, the DNA is TGTGCCAGCAGCATTACGGACAGGAATAATCAGCCCCAGCATTTT.

The rearrangement uses TRBV6-5 and TRBJ1-5; 8 bases are shared with TRBD1. CDR3 length: 14 amino acids. Germline V gene lookup returns CDR1 MNHEY and CDR2 SVGAGI. V gave up 8 bases and J gave up 9 bases; unmatched junction bases: 12. The CDR3 DNA follows: TGTGCCAGCTGCCCGACAGGGGTCAATGGGCCCCAGCATTTT. The encoded protein is CASCPTGVNGPQHF.

Only a few counts were recorded for this clone. The chain links TRBV7-2 to TRBJ2-7; D call uncertain. The germline gives CDR1 SGHTA, CDR2 FQGNSA. This CDR3 spans 15 amino acids. The V gene lost 2 bases and the J gene lost 1 base, with 12 bases spanning the gap. CDR3 loop: CASSLYDRSSYEQYF. In nucleotides, the CDR3 is TGTGCCAGCAGCTTATACGACCGATCATCCTACGAGCAGTACTTC.

This clone showed up just a few times. V usage is TRBV5-1 and J usage is TRBJ1-1; a possible D gene is TRBD1 (5 bases). This CDR3 has 15 residues. The germline gives CDR1 SGHRS, CDR2 YFSETQ. Trimming pared 3 bases from V and 8 bases from J, leaving 20 bases between. In DNA, the CDR3 is TGCGCCAGCAGCTCGGGGCCCTTGGGTTTGGGGGAAGCTTTCTTT. Translated, it gives CASSSGPLGLGEAFF.

CDR3 nucleotides: TGTGCCAGCAGCTGGGGCGGTTCCTACGAGCAGTACTTC. Its protein is CASSWGGSYEQYF. The V gene is TRBV11-2, the J gene TRBJ2-7; perhaps TRBD1 as D (5 bases). Trimming took off 4 bases at V and 1 base at J, with 8 bases between the two ends. The CDR3 runs to 13 residues. Germline loops: CDR1 SGHAT, CDR2 FQNNGV.

The chain carries TRBV7-9 and TRBJ2-7; TRBD1 might be the D (5 bases). The V end lost 2 bases, the J end lost 2 bases, and 7 bases lay between the germline ends. This CDR3 comprises 13 residues. Germline CDR1 SEHNR, CDR2 FQNEAQ (reference sequence). Here the CDR3 reads CASSLTGPYEQYF. In DNA form, the CDR3 reads TGTGCCAGCAGCTTAACAGGTCCCTACGAGCAGTACTTC.

This chain joins TRBV5-1 and TRBJ1-2; the D is unclear. V gave up 0 bases and J gave up 2 bases, with 8 bases separating them. The germline gives CDR1 SGHRS, CDR2 YFSETQ. This CDR3 has 14 residues. The CDR3 protein is CASSLGPGNYGYTF. Written as DNA, the CDR3 is TGCGCCAGCAGCTTGGGGCCGGGGAACTATGGCTACACCTTC.

The CDR3 DNA is TGTGCCAGCAGTTGGACCGCTCCGGGACAGGGGCGAGGGGTCCAAGAGACCCAGTACTTC. It yields the protein CASSWTAPGQGRGVQETQYF. The genes are TRBV28 and TRBJ2-5, with 10 bases matching TRBD1. The CDR3 totals 20 residues. Germline CDR1 reads MDHEN; CDR2 reads SYDVKM. V trimming: 4 bases; J trimming: 1 base; junction bases outside the gene matches: 18.

As to this clone: This specimen includes other DNA sequences encoding the same CDR3. V usage is TRBV27 and J usage is TRBJ2-7; D may be TRBD1 (6 bases). The germline V gene has CDR1 MNHEY and CDR2 SMNVEV (reference sequence). The CDR3 totals 17 residues. The ends were cut back, 2 bases at V and 5 bases at J, with 22 bases in the middle. The DNA of the CDR3 is TGTGCCAGCAGTTTAGGGAACAGGGAGCGGTTCGGGGACGAGCAGTACTTC. Encoded protein: CASSLGNRERFGDEQYF.

The rearrangement uses TRBV18 and TRBJ2-7; 8 bases line up with TRBD2. The CDR3 is 16 amino acids. Trimming removed 2 bases from V and 0 bases from J; junction bases left unmatched: 6. CDR1 and CDR2 from the germline V gene are KGHSH and LQKENI. CDR3 sequence reads: CASSPKLAGSSYEQYF. DNA for the CDR3: TGTGCCAGCTCACCAAAGTTAGCGGGGAGCTCCTACGAGCAGTACTTC.

V and J are TRBV2 and TRBJ2-7; 10 bases fit TRBD1. Trimming at V came to 6 bases and at J to 5 bases, leaving 1 base not matched to a gene. CDR1 is SNHLY, CDR2 FYNNEI, per germline. CDR3 size: 12 residues. The CDR3 spells CASRGQGHEQYF. In nucleotides, the CDR3 is TGTGCCAGCAGGGGACAGGGGCACGAGCAGTACTTC.

CDR3 coding DNA: TGTGCCAGCAGTTTAAAGTTTGGACTAGCGGGAGAGACCCAGTACTTC. Translation: CASSLKFGLAGETQYF. The chain is built from TRBV7-9 and TRBJ2-5; 11 bases line up with TRBD2. Germline V gene lookup returns CDR1 SEHNR and CDR2 FQNEAQ (reference sequence). This CDR3 region has 16 residues. V lost 6 bases to trimming and J lost 4 bases; unmatched junction nucleotides: 10.

The chain joins TRBV7-9 to TRBJ1-3; D is ambiguous. CDR3 length: 17 residues. Germline V lookup: CDR1 SEHNR, CDR2 FQNEAQ (reference sequence). V lost 3 bases, J lost 0 bases, and 15 bases lay in between. CDR3 DNA sequence: TGTGCCAGCAGCTTTATGGGTAACCGGGACTCTGGAAACACCATATATTTT. Protein product: CASSFMGNRDSGNTIYF.

This chain joins TRBV7-9 and TRBJ2-1; a possible D gene is TRBD2 (5 bases). This CDR3 is built from 14 residues. In germline, CDR1 is SEHNR, CDR2 FQNEAQ (reference sequence). The V and J ends lost 5 bases and 9 bases respectively, with 17 bases between them. CDR3 amino acids: CASSNPPGYAEQFF. The CDR3 DNA is TGTGCCAGCAGCAACCCTCCGGGGTACGCTGAGCAGTTCTTC.

J is TRBJ2-1 and V is TRBV6-1; 11 nucleotides match TRBD2. Per germline, CDR1 MNHNS and CDR2 SASEGT. The length of the CDR3 is 16 residues. With V trimmed by 0 bases and J by 9 bases, 7 bases remained unmatched. The CDR3 DNA reads as TGTGCCAGCAGTGAAGCCCTGCTAGCGGGAGGTGGTGAGCAGTTCTTC. Translated, it gives CASSEALLAGGGEQFF.

This rearrangement joins TRBV5-6 to TRBJ2-5, with D unclear. The J call is in doubt because the DNA end fits TRBJ2-7 better. Germline V gives CDR1 SGHDT, CDR2 YYEEEE. This CDR3 has 13 amino acids. The CDR3 reads CASSLGSSYEQYF. CDR3 DNA sequence: TGTGCCAGCAGCTTAGGATCATCTTACGAGCAGTACTTC.

This clone was seen a single time. The J gene is TRBJ2-7, the V gene TRBV9; no definite D call. The V end was cut by 4 bases, the J end by 0 bases, with 14 bases between. CDR1 is SGDLS and CDR2 is YYNGEE in the germline V gene. The CDR3 spans 15 residues. CDR3 DNA sequence: TGTGCCAGCAGCCCTCGGGCAGGCAGCTCCTACGAGCAGTACTTC. Amino acids: CASSPRAGSSYEQYF.

The V call is TRBV30, the J call TRBJ1-2, with 7 nucleotides matching TRBD1. The CDR3 spans 13 residues. Germline loops: CDR1 GTSNPN, CDR2 SVGIG (reference sequence). Trimming removed 3 bases from V and 8 bases from J; junction bases left unmatched: 9. The CDR3 here is CAWSPEGAGGYTF. The CDR3, as DNA: TGTGCCTGGAGCCCAGAGGGGGCTGGGGGCTACACCTTC.

The rearrangement links TRBV29-1 to TRBJ1-2; D unresolved. The CDR3 totals 11 residues. V lost 3 bases and J 7 bases, leaving 9 bases between the germline ends. Germline assignment: CDR1 SQVTM and CDR2 ANQGSEA. In nucleotides, the CDR3 is TGCAGCGTTGAGCCCTCGGCTGGCTACACCTTC. It codes for CSVEPSAGYTF.

V gene TRBV25-1 combines with J gene TRBJ2-1; 7 nucleotides agree with TRBD1. CDR1 and CDR2 from the germline V gene are MGHDK and SYGVNS. Trimming removed 4 bases from V and 4 bases from J; junction bases left unmatched: 13. The CDR3 sequence is 17 residues long. The CDR3 DNA sequence: TGTGCCAGCAGTGGCGTTTACAGGGGTTTCAATTACAATGAGCAGTTCTTC. It is translated as CASSGVYRGFNYNEQFF.

This chain uses TRBV5-1 with TRBJ1-2; a weak D match, TRBD1 (5 bases). The CDR3 consists of 16 residues. Trimming pared 0 bases from V and 4 bases from J, leaving 16 bases between. Per the germline V gene, CDR1 is SGHRS and CDR2 is YFSETQ. The CDR3 reads CASSLEWSGIGYGYTF. The CDR3 bases are TGCGCCAGCAGCTTGGAATGGTCAGGGATAGGCTATGGCTACACCTTC. Full variable domain (missing parts from reference TRBV5-1 and TRBJ1-2): KAGVTQTPRYLIKTRGQQVTLSCSPISGHRSVSWYQQTPGQGLQFLFEYFSETQRNKGNFPGRFSGRQFSNSRSEMNVSTLELGDSALYLCASSLEWSGIGYGYTFGSGTRLTVV.

The rearrangement joins TRBV7-9 to TRBJ1-1, with D maybe TRBD1 (6 bases). Germline CDR1 is SEHNR and CDR2 is FQNEAQ (reference sequence). V dropped 5 bases and J dropped 8 bases, with 9 bases sitting between them. The CDR3 has 11 residues. CDR3 region: CASSTGQEAFF. DNA for the CDR3: TGTGCCAGCAGCACAGGACAGGAAGCTTTCTTT.

The V gene is TRBV11-1, the J gene TRBJ1-4; no firm D call. Trimming shortened V by 5 bases and J by 0 bases, and 10 bases separated the two germline ends. The CDR3 sequence is 15 residues long. Germline values: CDR1 SGHAT, CDR2 FQDESV (reference sequence). The CDR3: CASSTAPATNEKLFF. The DNA of the CDR3 is TGTGCCAGCAGCACCGCGCCGGCAACTAATGAAAAACTGTTTTTT.

The chain couples TRBV5-1 to TRBJ2-5; D is uncertain. CDR1 SGHRS and CDR2 YFSETQ come from the germline V gene. There are 15 residues in the CDR3. V lost 1 base, J lost 1 base, and 11 bases lay in between. This chain's CDR3 is CASSLLRPGQETQYF. DNA of the CDR3: TGCGCCAGCAGCTTGCTACGGCCCGGCCAAGAGACCCAGTACTTC.

J is TRBJ1-4 and V is TRBV21-1. TRBV21-1 is given as a pseudogene. The CDR3 consists of 15 residues. The CDR3 region has the DNA TGTGCCAGCAGCAAAGGCGAACGGAGGTTCGAAAAACTGTTTTTT. This gives the protein CASSKGERRFEKLFF.

This clone appeared a few times. Other DNA sequences from this sample encode an identical CDR3 as well. The chain's CDR3 is CASRQGNQPQHF. The CDR3 DNA is TGTGCCAGTCGACAGGGCAATCAGCCCCAGCATTTT. The genes are TRBV27 and TRBJ1-5; TRBD1 might be the D (6 bases). Germline V gives CDR1 MNHEY, CDR2 SMNVEV (reference sequence). The V end was cut by 9 bases, the J end by 2 bases, with 8 bases between. The CDR3 covers 12 residues.

This sequence joins TRBV6-5 and TRBJ2-5; D gene uncertain. CDR1 and CDR2 (germline): MNHEY, SVGAGI. The CDR3 is 11 amino acids. V was clipped by 2 bases and J by 4 bases, with 2 bases between them. CDR3 protein: CASSYRETQYF. The CDR3 DNA follows: TGTGCCAGCAGTTACCGAGAGACCCAGTACTTC.

V gene TRBV2 combines with J gene TRBJ2-1; D is unclear. Trimming shortened V by 4 bases and J by 8 bases, and 6 bases separated the two germline ends. This CDR3 has 11 residues. Germline V lookup: CDR1 SNHLY, CDR2 FYNNEI. The DNA of the CDR3 is TGTGCCAGCAGTGGAGAATATGAGCAGTTCTTC. Amino acid sequence: CASSGEYEQFF. Using reference TRBV2 and TRBJ2-1 for the parts outside the CDR3, the full variable domain is EPEVTQTPSHQVTQMGQEVILRCVPISNHLYFYWYRQILGQKVEFLVSFYNNEISEKSEIFDDQFSVERPDGSNFTLKIRSTKLEDSAMYFCASSGEYEQFFGPGTRLTVL.